Sequencing of this T cell receptor (beta chain) was carried out in a study of shared clonotypes between healthy human individuals. Trimming left V 5 bases short and J 3 bases short, with 10 bases between. Germline lookup yields CDR1 SGHNT and CDR2 YENEEA. The CDR3 loop spans 13 amino acids. The assay was immunoSEQ multiplex PCR, and TCRdb's table has in-frame clones only and misses some. The sample includes 2,500,000 or so clones, approximately 92% of them seen just once. This sequence originates from a man aged 18 to 30 in good health. The chain carries TRBV11-3 and TRBJ2-5; weak D call: TRBD1 (6 bases). Sequenced: naive CD4+ T cells sorted from blood. Subset meaning: CD45RA+ positively selected. CDR3 bases: TGTGCCAGCAGCCCCTACAGGGAAGAGACCCAGTACTTC. As protein: CASSPYREETQYF.